The next 17 T cell receptor beta chains were all read from a single sample in a study of blood T cell repertoires in COVID-19. The repertoire was sequenced with immunoSEQ multiplex PCR; TCRdb's copy has only in-frame clones and lacks some. Among 200,000 to 250,000 clones listed, around 80% were seen once. The sample comprised PBMCs or T cells enriched from blood (not recorded which). The receptors come from a man aged 60-69 years who had recovered from COVID-19.

This chain connects TRBV19 to TRBJ2-4; TRBD1 aligns across 7 bases. Germline-derived CDR1 and CDR2 are LNHDA and SQIVND (reference sequence). Trimming cost V 5 bases and J 11 bases; bases outside gene matches: 12. The CDR3 extends over 14 amino acids. In nucleotides, the CDR3 is TGTGCCAGTAGTCTCACCCGGACAGGCCGCTTTCAGTACTTC. Protein product: CASSLTRTGRFQYF.

The sample holds one count of this clone. The J gene is TRBJ2-7, the V gene TRBV30; 8 bases match TRBD1. The CDR3 is 14 residues long. Trimming at V came to 1 base and at J to 1 base, leaving 3 bases not matched to a gene. Germline V CDR1 and CDR2: GTSNPN, SVGIG (reference sequence). The CDR3 protein is CAWSGTGPSYEQYF. CDR3 coding DNA: TGTGCCTGGAGTGGGACAGGGCCTTCCTACGAGCAGTACTTC.

V gene TRBV27 combines with J gene TRBJ1-2; 10 nucleotides match TRBD1. The CDR3 extends over 15 amino acids. J lost 4 bases, V lost 9 bases, and 11 bases had no gene match. Per the germline V gene, CDR1 is MNHEY and CDR2 is SMNVEV (reference sequence). In DNA form, the CDR3 reads TGTGCCAGTCGACCCGGACAGGGGGATGGCTATGGCTACACCTTC. Translation: CASRPGQGDGYGYTF.

This clone was observed a few times. J is TRBJ2-2 and V is TRBV5-4; D is possibly TRBD1 (5 bases). Trimming stripped 4 bases from V and 3 bases from J, with 7 bases between. The CDR3 runs 13 residues. The germline V gene encodes CDR1 SGHNT and CDR2 YYREEE (reference sequence). CDR3: CASSKQDTGELFF. In DNA, the CDR3 is TGTGCCAGCAGCAAACAGGACACCGGGGAGCTGTTTTTT. The whole variable domain, filled in from reference TRBV5-4 and TRBJ2-2, reads ETGVTQSPTHLIKTRGQQVTLRCSSQSGHNTVSWYQQALGQGPQFIFQYYREEENGRGNFPPRFSGLQFPNYSSELNVNALELDDSALYLCASSKQDTGELFFGEGSRLTVL.

The chain recombines TRBV29-1 with TRBJ1-5; 7 positions agree with TRBD1. Losses at the gene ends were 7 bases for V and 0 bases for J; bases not matched to a gene: 6. This CDR3 region has 14 residues. Per the germline V gene, CDR1 is SQVTM and CDR2 is ANQGSEA. CDR3: CSGMGQYSNQPQHF. DNA for the CDR3: TGCAGCGGTATGGGACAGTATAGCAATCAGCCCCAGCATTTT. The variable domain in full, with the rest retrieved from reference TRBV29-1 and TRBJ1-5, is SAVISQKPSRDICQRGTSLTIQCQVDSQVTMMFWYRQQPGQSLTLIATANQGSEATYESGFVIDKFPISRPNLTFSTLTVSNMSPEDSSIYLCSGMGQYSNQPQHFGDGTRLSIL.

V and J are TRBV7-2 and TRBJ2-2; 8 bases align to TRBD1. The CDR3 covers 16 residues. Germline trimming cut 4 bases from V and 1 base from J; bases unmatched to any gene: 5. Germline CDR1 and CDR2: SGHTA and FQGNSA. The CDR3 DNA sequence: TGTGCCAGCAGCTCTCAGGGGGCGCGGAACACCGGGGAGCTGTTTTTT. It codes for CASSSQGARNTGELFF. Variable domain in full (rest from reference TRBV7-2 and TRBJ2-2): GAGVSQSPSNKVTEKGKDVELRCDPISGHTALYWYRQSLGQGLEFLIYFQGNSAPDKSGLPSDRFSAERTGGSVSTLTIQRTQQEDSAVYLCASSSQGARNTGELFFGEGSRLTVL.

The gene calls are TRBV5-1 and TRBJ2-3; 7 positions match TRBD1. Germline V gene sequence: CDR1 SGHRS, CDR2 YFSETQ. Trimming at V came to 4 bases and at J to 8 bases, leaving 1 base not matched to a gene. This CDR3 region has 11 residues. This CDR3 is CASSPGGTQYF. In DNA form, the CDR3 reads TGCGCCAGCAGCCCAGGGGGTACGCAGTATTTT.

The V call is TRBV7-2, the J call TRBJ2-4, with D possibly TRBD1 on 6 matching bases. V lost 2 bases to trimming and J lost 5 bases, with 10 bases between them. The CDR3 sequence is 14 residues long. Germline loops: CDR1 SGHTA, CDR2 FQGNSA. CDR3 nucleotides: TGTGCCAGCAGCTTATATTCAGGGGAAAACATTCAGTACTTC. This sequence encodes CASSLYSGENIQYF. The entire variable domain, with the rest obtained from reference TRBV7-2 and TRBJ2-4, is as follows: GAGVSQSPSNKVTEKGKDVELRCDPISGHTALYWYRQSLGQGLEFLIYFQGNSAPDKSGLPSDRFSAERTGGSVSTLTIQRTQQEDSAVYLCASSLYSGENIQYFGAGTRLSVL.

The chain combines TRBV24-1 with TRBJ1-5; D is perhaps TRBD1 (6 bases). CDR1 and CDR2 (germline): KGHDR, SFDVKD. This CDR3 has 15 residues. Deletions cut 4 bases from V and 2 bases from J, with 11 bases between. CDR3 in DNA: TGTGCCACCAGTGACCCCTCAGGGGGCAATCAGCCCCAGCATTTT. Residues: CATSDPSGGNQPQHF.

The rearrangement uses TRBV11-3 and TRBJ1-3; tentatively, D is TRBD1 (5 bases). Germline V gives CDR1 SGHNT, CDR2 YENEEA. V lost 4 bases, J lost 0 bases, and 16 bases lay in between. The length of the CDR3 is 17 residues. For the CDR3, the DNA is TGTGCCAGCAGCTCGACAGCCAGGGTGGGCTCTGGAAACACCATATATTTT. Its protein is CASSSTARVGSGNTIYF. The full variable domain, completed using reference TRBV11-3 and TRBJ1-3, is EAGVVQSPRYKIIEKKQPVAFWCNPISGHNTLYWYLQNLGQGPELLIRYENEEAVDDSQLPKDRFSAERLKGVDSTLKIQPAELGDSAVYLCASSSTARVGSGNTIYFGEGSWLTVV.

This clone has only one observation. The CDR3 DNA follows: TGTGCCAGCAGTGGATCCAGTCATGGCTACACCTTC. This sequence encodes CASSGSSHGYTF. This chain joins TRBV2 and TRBJ1-2; D gene uncertain. The CDR3 contains 12 residues. V was clipped by 4 bases and J by 6 bases, with 9 bases between them. Germline V CDR1 and CDR2: SNHLY, FYNNEI.

The chain combines TRBV7-6 with TRBJ1-2; 9 bases line up with TRBD1. The V and J ends lost 2 bases and 4 bases, in that order; junction bases with no gene match: 2. The CDR3 contains 14 residues. CDR1 and CDR2 from the germline V gene are SGHVS and FNYEAQ. The CDR3 DNA reads as TGTGCCAGCAGCTTAAGACAGGGGGGCTATGGCTACACCTTC. This translates into CASSLRQGGYGYTF.

This clone appeared once. Distinct nucleotide sequences in the sample also encode this CDR3. The gene calls are TRBV2 and TRBJ1-4; 10 positions agree with TRBD1. Per the germline V gene, CDR1 is SNHLY and CDR2 is FYNNEI. The trim removed 8 bases at V and 3 bases at J, leaving 3 bases unmatched. This CDR3 spans 14 amino acids. The CDR3 DNA reads as TGTGCCAGCCGAGGGACAGGGGCTAATGAAAAACTGTTTTTT. Protein sequence: CASRGTGANEKLFF.

CDR3 in amino acids: CASSAGTLNEKLFF. The CDR3 DNA reads as TGTGCCAGCAGCGCCGGGACACTTAATGAAAAACTGTTTTTT. The chain joins TRBV27 to TRBJ1-4; D possibly corresponds to TRBD1 (6 bases). Trimming stripped 6 bases from V and 4 bases from J, with 12 bases between. CDR3 length equals 14 residues. CDR1 MNHEY and CDR2 SMNVEV come from the germline V gene (reference sequence).

V usage is TRBV4-3 and J usage is TRBJ1-6; D uncertain. The CDR3 has 15 residues. CDR1 is LGHNA and CDR2 is YSLEER in the germline V gene. Deletions cut 1 base from V and 2 bases from J, with 6 bases between. CDR3 nucleotides: TGCGCCAGCAGCCAAGGTCAGGCCTATAATTCACCCCTCCACTTT. The encoded protein is CASSQGQAYNSPLHF.

The V and J genes are TRBV6-5 and TRBJ1-1; 9 nucleotides align to TRBD1. Germline CDR1 and CDR2: MNHEY and SVGAGI. This CDR3 comprises 15 residues. V gave up 4 bases and J gave up 3 bases; unmatched junction bases: 6. The DNA for the CDR3 is TGTGCCAGCAGTTTCAACCGGGACAGGGACACTGAAGCTTTCTTT. It specifies CASSFNRDRDTEAFF.

This chain's CDR3 is CASSLQRNQPQHF. The CDR3 DNA reads TGTGCCAGCAGCTTGCAGAGGAATCAGCCCCAGCATTTT. The chain recombines TRBV7-6 with TRBJ1-5; D remains ambiguous. CDR3 length: 13 residues. V lost 3 bases and J lost 4, with 7 bases in between. CDR1 is SGHVS, CDR2 FNYEAQ, per germline.